The present T cell receptor (beta chain) was sequenced within a study of patients and donors after allogeneic stem cell transplantation. TCRdb re-analysed the RT-PCR reads in MiXCR, keeping a single row per CDR3 protein. The profile covers 84,000 or so distinct CDR3 sequences, with around 48% appearing a single time and roughly two thirds taken by the ten largest. CDR1 is ENHRY and CDR2 is SYGVKD in the germline V gene. The germline V and J ends were trimmed by 6 bases and 1 base, with 9 bases remaining between them. The CDR3 has 14 residues. This TCR was recovered from a human donor who was either an allogeneic HSCT recipient or a stem cell or donor lymphocyte infusion donor (not recorded which). It is not recorded whose cells these are; they may come from a transplant donor. Sequencing was performed on blood, either unsorted or a sorted T cell fraction (not recorded which). J is TRBJ1-4 and V is TRBV10-3, with no clear D. CDR3 residues: CAISAEETNEKLFF. CDR3 sequence (DNA): TGTGCCATCAGCGCCGAAGAAACTAATGAAAAACTGTTTTTT.